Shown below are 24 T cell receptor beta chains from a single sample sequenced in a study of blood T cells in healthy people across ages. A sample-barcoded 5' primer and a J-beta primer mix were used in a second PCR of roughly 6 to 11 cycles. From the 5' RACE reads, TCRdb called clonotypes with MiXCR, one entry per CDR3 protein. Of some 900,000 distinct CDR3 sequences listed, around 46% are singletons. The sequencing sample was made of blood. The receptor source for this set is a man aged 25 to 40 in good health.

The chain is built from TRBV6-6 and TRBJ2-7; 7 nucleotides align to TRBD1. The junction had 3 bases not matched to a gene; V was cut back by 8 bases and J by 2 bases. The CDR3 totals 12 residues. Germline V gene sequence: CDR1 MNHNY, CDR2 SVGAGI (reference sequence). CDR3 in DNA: TGTGCCAGCCTGGGACAGACCTACGAGCAGTACTTC. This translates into CASLGQTYEQYF.

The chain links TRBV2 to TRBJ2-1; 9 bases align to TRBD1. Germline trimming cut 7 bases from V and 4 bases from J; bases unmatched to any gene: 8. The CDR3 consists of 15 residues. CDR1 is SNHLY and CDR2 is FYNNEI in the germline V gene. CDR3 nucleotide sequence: TGTGCCAGCACCGAACAGGGGGCGAGATACAATGAGCAGTTCTTC. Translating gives CASTEQGARYNEQFF.

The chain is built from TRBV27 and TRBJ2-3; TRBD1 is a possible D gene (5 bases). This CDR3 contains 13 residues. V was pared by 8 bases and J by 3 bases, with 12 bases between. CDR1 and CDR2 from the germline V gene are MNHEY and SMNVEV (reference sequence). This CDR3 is CASSRVLTDTQYF. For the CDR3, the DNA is TGTGCCAGCTCCAGGGTGCTGACAGATACGCAGTATTTT.

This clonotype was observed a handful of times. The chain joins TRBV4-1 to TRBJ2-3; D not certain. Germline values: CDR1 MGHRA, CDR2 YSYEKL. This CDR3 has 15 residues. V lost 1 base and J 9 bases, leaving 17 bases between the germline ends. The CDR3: CASSQVSSGQPTQYF. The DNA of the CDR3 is TGCGCCAGCAGCCAAGTCTCCTCAGGTCAGCCGACGCAGTATTTT.

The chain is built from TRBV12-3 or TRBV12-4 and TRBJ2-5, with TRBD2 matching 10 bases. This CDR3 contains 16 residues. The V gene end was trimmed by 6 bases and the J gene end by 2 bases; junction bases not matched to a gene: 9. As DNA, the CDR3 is TGTGCCAGCAGGAAACAAACTAGCGGGGATCAAGAGACCCAGTACTTC. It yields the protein CASRKQTSGDQETQYF.

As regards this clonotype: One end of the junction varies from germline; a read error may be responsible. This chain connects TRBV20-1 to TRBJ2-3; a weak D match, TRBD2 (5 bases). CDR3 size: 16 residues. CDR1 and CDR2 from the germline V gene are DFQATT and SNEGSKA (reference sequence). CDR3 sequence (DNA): TGCAGTGCTAGAGCCCGGACGGCTGCGGGCACGGATACGCAGTATTTT. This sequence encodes CSARARTAAGTDTQYF.

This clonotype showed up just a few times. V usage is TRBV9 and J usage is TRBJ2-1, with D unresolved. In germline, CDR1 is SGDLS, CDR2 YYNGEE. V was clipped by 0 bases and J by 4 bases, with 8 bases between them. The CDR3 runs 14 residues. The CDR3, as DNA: TGTGCCAGCAGCGTAGAACCCAGGTACAATGAGCAGTTCTTC. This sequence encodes CASSVEPRYNEQFF.

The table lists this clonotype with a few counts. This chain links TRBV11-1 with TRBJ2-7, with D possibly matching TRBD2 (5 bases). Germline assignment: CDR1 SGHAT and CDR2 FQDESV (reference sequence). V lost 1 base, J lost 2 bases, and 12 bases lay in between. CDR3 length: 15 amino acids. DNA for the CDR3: TGTGCCAGCAGCTTAGGTCCCGGGGAAGCCTACGAGCAGTACTTC. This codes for CASSLGPGEAYEQYF.

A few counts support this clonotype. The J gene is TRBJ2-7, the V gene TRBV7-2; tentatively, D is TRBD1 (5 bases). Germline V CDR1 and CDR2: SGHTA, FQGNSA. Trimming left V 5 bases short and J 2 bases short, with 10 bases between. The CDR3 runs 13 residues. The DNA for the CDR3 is TGTGCCAGCAGCATGGACACTGCCTACGAGCAGTACTTC. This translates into CASSMDTAYEQYF.

The CDR3 DNA follows: TGTGCCAGCAGCCCTCTCGACAGAACGAACACTGAAGCTTTCTTT. This codes for CASSPLDRTNTEAFF. This chain joins TRBV7-2 and TRBJ1-1; possible D gene TRBD1, 5 bases. Germline-derived CDR1 and CDR2 are SGHTA and FQGNSA. Trimming stripped 5 bases from V and 1 base from J, with 14 bases between. The CDR3 has 15 residues.

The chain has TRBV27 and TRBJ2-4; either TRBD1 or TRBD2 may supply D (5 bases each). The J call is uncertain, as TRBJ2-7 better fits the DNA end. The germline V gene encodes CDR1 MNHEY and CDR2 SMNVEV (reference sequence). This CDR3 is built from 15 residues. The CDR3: CASSFSSGQTYEQYF. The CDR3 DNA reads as TGTGCCAGCAGTTTCAGCTCGGGGCAGACCTACGAGCAGTACTTC.

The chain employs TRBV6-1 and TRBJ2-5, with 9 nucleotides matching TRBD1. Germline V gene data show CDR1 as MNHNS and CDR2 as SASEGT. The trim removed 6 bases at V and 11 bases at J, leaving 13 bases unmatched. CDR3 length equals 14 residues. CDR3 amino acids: CASRRDRASNEQYF. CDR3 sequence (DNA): TGTGCCAGCAGAAGGGACAGGGCCTCCAATGAGCAGTACTTC.

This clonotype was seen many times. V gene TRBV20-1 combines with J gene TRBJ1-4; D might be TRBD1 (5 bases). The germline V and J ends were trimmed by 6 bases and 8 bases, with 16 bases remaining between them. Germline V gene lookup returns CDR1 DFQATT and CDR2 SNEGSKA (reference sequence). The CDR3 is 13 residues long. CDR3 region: CSASKGAIEKLFF. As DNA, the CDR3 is TGCAGTGCCTCCAAAGGGGCGATAGAAAAACTGTTTTTT.

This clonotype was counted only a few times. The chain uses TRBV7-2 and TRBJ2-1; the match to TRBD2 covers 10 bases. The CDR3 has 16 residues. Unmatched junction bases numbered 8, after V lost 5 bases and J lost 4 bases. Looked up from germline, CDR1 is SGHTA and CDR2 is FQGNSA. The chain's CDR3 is CASSLNSGGGYNEQFF. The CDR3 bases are TGTGCCAGCAGCCTTAACAGCGGGGGGGGGTACAATGAGCAGTTCTTC.

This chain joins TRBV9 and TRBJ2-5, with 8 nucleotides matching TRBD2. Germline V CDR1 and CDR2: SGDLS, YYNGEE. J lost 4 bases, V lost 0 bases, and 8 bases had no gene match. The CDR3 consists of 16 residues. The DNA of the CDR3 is TGTGCCAGCAGCGTAGCTCCGGGGGGGACGACAGAGACCCAGTACTTC. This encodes CASSVAPGGTTETQYF.

This CDR3 is CASTGTSGTHSYEQYF. For the CDR3, the DNA is TGTGCCAGCACCGGGACTAGCGGGACCCACTCCTACGAGCAGTACTTC. This rearrangement joins TRBV7-8 to TRBJ2-7; 13 positions agree with TRBD2. Trimming removed 7 bases from V and 0 bases from J; junction bases left unmatched: 6. Germline lookup yields CDR1 SGHVS and CDR2 FQNEAQ. The CDR3 covers 16 residues.

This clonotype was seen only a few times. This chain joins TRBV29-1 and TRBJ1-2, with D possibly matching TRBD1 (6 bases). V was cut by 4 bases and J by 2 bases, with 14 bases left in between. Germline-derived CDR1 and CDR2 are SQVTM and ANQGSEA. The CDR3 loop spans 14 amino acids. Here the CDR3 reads CSVAGGGANYGYTF. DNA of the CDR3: TGCAGCGTTGCGGGCGGGGGGGCAAACTATGGCTACACCTTC. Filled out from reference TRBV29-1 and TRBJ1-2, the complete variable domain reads SAVISQKPSRDICQRGTSLTIQCQVDSQVTMMFWYRQQPGQSLTLIATANQGSEATYESGFVIDKFPISRPNLTFSTLTVSNMSPEDSSIYLCSVAGGGANYGYTFGSGTRLTVV.

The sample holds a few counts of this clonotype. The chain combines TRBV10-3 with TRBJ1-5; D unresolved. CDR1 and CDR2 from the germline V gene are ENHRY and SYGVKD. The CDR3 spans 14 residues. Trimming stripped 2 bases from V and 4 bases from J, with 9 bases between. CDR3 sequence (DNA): TGTGCCATCAGTGAGCAGACGGCAAATCAGCCCCAGCATTTT. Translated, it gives CAISEQTANQPQHF.

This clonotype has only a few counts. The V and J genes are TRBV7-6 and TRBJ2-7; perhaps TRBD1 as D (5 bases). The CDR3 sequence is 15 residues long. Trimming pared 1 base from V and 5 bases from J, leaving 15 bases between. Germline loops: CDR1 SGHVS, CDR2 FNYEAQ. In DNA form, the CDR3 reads TGTGCCAGCAGCTTAGGGCAGGGTGCCCCCAACGAGCAGTACTTC. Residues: CASSLGQGAPNEQYF.

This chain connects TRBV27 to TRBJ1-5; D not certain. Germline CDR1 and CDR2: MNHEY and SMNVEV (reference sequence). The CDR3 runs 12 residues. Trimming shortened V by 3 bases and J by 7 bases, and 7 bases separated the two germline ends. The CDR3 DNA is TGTGCCAGCAGTTTCCCGAGGCAGCCCCAGCATTTT. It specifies CASSFPRQPQHF.

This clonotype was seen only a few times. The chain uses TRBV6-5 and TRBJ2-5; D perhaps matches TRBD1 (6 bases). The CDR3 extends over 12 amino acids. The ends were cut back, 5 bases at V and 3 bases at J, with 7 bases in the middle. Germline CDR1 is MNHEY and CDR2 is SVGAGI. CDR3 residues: CASSNREETQYF. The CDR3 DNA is TGTGCCAGCAGTAACAGGGAAGAGACCCAGTACTTC.

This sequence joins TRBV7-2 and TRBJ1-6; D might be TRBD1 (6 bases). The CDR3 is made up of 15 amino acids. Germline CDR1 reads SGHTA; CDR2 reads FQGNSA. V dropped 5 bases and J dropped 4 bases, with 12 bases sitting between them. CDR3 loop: CASSRTTGYNSPLHF. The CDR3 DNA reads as TGTGCCAGCAGCCGAACGACAGGTTATAATTCACCCCTCCACTTT.

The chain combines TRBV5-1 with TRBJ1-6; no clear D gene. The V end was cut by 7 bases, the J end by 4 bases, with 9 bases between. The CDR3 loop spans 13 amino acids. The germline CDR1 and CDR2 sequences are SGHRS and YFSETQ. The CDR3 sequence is CASAVGYNSPLHF. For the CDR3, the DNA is TGCGCCAGCGCGGTCGGGTATAATTCACCCCTCCACTTT.

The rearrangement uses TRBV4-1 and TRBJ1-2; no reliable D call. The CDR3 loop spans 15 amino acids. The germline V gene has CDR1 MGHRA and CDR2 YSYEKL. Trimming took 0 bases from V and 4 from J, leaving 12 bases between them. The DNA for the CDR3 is TGCGCCAGCAGCCAAGAAGGGTATGGCGGCTATGGCTACACCTTC. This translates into CASSQEGYGGYGYTF.